The T cell receptor beta chain under discussion was sequenced for a study of cytomegalovirus exposure and HLA in healthy donors (dated by TCRdb to 2016 to 2017). Describing the broader study: A later analysis indicated that the 120 validation repertoires were generated on the platform also employed for the 650 to 850 repertoires of the first cohort. The aim of the study was to test whether cataloging public T cell receptors could identify signatures of past pathogen exposure. A separate validation cohort of roughly 120 different subjects was used in addition to the 666-subject first cohort. To predict cytomegalovirus infection status, the study brought together high-throughput TCR immunosequencing, statistical association of individual TCRs with disease status, and machine learning.

As concerns this clone: The antigen it binds to is not known. Per-base qualities were not stored, and no clone one base away is much larger.

Preparation of the library involved the immunoSEQ multiplex PCR assay. The authors' analysis ran thus. A statistical classification framework was developed to diagnose cytomegalovirus status using the catalog of TCR beta chain sequences. TCRdb re-hosts the immuneACCESS table, in-frame sequences only. Its copies lack some clones; in the studies checked, an unresolved V gene accounts for under half of them, and the cause for the rest is not known. The DNA gave D and trimming, while V, J and clone size come from that table. The sample table shows roughly 150,000 clones, and approximately 93% are seen once. The top ten clonotypes cover roughly 0.7% of the sample. The paper's findings and limits, for the study overall: Most TCR sequences were observed very rarely across donors, whereas some public TCRs were present in many individuals. It was suggested by the authors that the approach could potentially be generalized to other disease states and immunological phenotypes. A later analysis had no HLA typing for the validation cohort, so co-occurrence there was scored across all 110 or so repertoires. A total of 150 or so TCR beta chains were listed by the study as associated with cytomegalovirus. A few of the identified cytomegalovirus-associated TCR beta chains were confirmed in vitro to be specific for cytomegalovirus antigens. The classifier was reported to diagnose cytomegalovirus status with high specificity and sensitivity in both the original and validation cohorts. Of the cluster scores, roughly 95% were above 0 in a later analysis, which found that TCRs clustered in the first cohort also tended to co-occur in the 120 or so validation repertoires.

Via the germline V gene (reference sequence), CDR1 is MNHEY and CDR2 SMNVEV. V is trimmed back by 5 bases and J by 5 bases, and the junction contains 5 bases that no gene match accounts for. The CDR3 contains 14 residues, cysteine and phenylalanine counted. Only the CDR3 DNA stays, 42 bases, in frame from base 1. The donors belonged to the validation cohort of over a hundred subjects, which was separate from the 666-subject first cohort. The source material was PBMCs. The chain is encoded by TRBV27 joined to TRBJ1-1; 10 junctional bases match TRBD1. The TCR comes from a man between 18 and 29 years old in good health and CMV-seronegative. This receptor carries the CDR3 CASSQTGGATEAFF. The nucleotide sequence reads TGTGCCAGCAGTCAGACAGGGGGCGCGACTGAAGCTTTCTTT.